These 15 T cell receptor beta chains share one sample of origin, sequenced in a study of blood T cell repertoires in COVID-19. The data were produced by immunoSEQ multiplex PCR, yet TCRdb's version contains in-frame clones alone and is incomplete. The sample records about 210,000 clones, 84% being singletons. Input material: peripheral blood. All receptors come from a woman in her 50s with active or convalescent COVID-19.

This chain joins TRBV19 and TRBJ1-3; no clear D. CDR1 and CDR2 from the germline V gene are LNHDA and SQIVND (reference sequence). CDR3 length: 14 residues. The V end was cut by 8 bases, the J end by 4 bases, with 15 bases between. The CDR3 loop reads CASGLRRAGNTIYF. The CDR3, as DNA: TGTGCCAGTGGACTCCGGCGAGCGGGAAACACCATATATTTT.

The sample holds one count of this clone. V gene TRBV5-4 combines with J gene TRBJ2-7, with 12 bases aligning to TRBD2. Germline trimming cut 2 bases from V and 7 bases from J; bases unmatched to any gene: 7. The germline CDR1 and CDR2 sequences are SGHNT and YYREEE (reference sequence). The CDR3 extends over 15 amino acids. CDR3 nucleotides: TGTGCCAGCAGCTTTCCTAGCGGGAGGGATCGGGAGCAGTACTTC. Amino acid sequence: CASSFPSGRDREQYF.

This clone was detected a few times. The J gene is TRBJ1-3, the V gene TRBV28; D remains ambiguous. The germline gives CDR1 MDHEN, CDR2 SYDVKM. CDR3 length: 15 residues. V lost 10 bases to trimming and J lost 0 bases, with 16 bases between them. The CDR3 loop is CATEESRGSGNTIYF. The CDR3 nucleotides read TGTGCCACCGAAGAATCACGGGGCTCTGGAAACACCATATATTTT.

The J gene is TRBJ2-7, the V gene TRBV7-3, with D possibly matching TRBD2 (8 bases). V was cut by 5 bases and J by 5 bases, with 19 bases left in between. CDR3 size: 15 residues. Germline CDR1 SGHTA, CDR2 FQGTGA. The CDR3 DNA is TGTGCCAGCAGCATCAGGGGGACTAGGAGCGACGAGCAGTACTTC. This sequence encodes CASSIRGTRSDEQYF.

V is TRBV6-4 and J is TRBJ1-1; D is undetermined. CDR3 length: 14 residues. Germline V CDR1 and CDR2: MRHNA, SNTAGT. The V end lost 3 bases, the J end lost 5 bases, and 13 bases lay between the germline ends. In DNA form, the CDR3 reads TGTGCCAGCAGTGAGCAAGCAGGAGGGACTGAAGCTTTCTTT. This encodes CASSEQAGGTEAFF.

This chain joins TRBV6-5 and TRBJ2-3, with a possible D match to TRBD2 (5 bases). Trimming pared 0 bases from V and 8 bases from J, leaving 18 bases between. Per germline, CDR1 MNHEY and CDR2 SVGAGI. The CDR3 is made up of 16 amino acids. Written as DNA, the CDR3 is TGTGCCAGCAGTTACTCGAGGATTGATGGAGGCGGTACGCAGTATTTT. Translation: CASSYSRIDGGGTQYF.

The gene calls are TRBV7-3 and TRBJ2-1; TRBD2 might be the D (6 bases). The ends were cut back, 0 bases at V and 7 bases at J, with 13 bases in the middle. The CDR3 spans 15 residues. Germline V lookup: CDR1 SGHTA, CDR2 FQGTGA. CDR3 sequence: CASSLTRERGNEQFF. For the CDR3, the DNA is TGTGCCAGCAGCTTAACGCGGGAACGGGGAAATGAGCAGTTCTTC. Complete variable domain (other parts from reference TRBV7-3 and TRBJ2-1): GAGVSQTPSNKVTEKGKYVELRCDPISGHTALYWYRQSLGQGPEFLIYFQGTGAADDSGLPNDRFFAVRPEGSVSTLKIQRTERGDSAVYLCASSLTRERGNEQFFGPGTRLTVL.

V gene TRBV24-1 combines with J gene TRBJ2-2; D is possibly TRBD2 (6 bases). This CDR3 region has 16 residues. Per the germline V gene, CDR1 is KGHDR and CDR2 is SFDVKD. V lost 9 bases to trimming and J lost 0 bases, with 16 bases between them. CDR3 nucleotide sequence: TGTGCCACCCCACGGAGGGGCACACCGAACACCGGGGAGCTGTTTTTT. Its protein product is CATPRRGTPNTGELFF.

The chain has TRBV10-1 and TRBJ1-1, with TRBD1 matching over 7 bases. Per germline, CDR1 WNHNN and CDR2 SYGVQD (reference sequence). The CDR3 covers 14 residues. The junction had 8 bases not matched to a gene; V was cut back by 5 bases and J by 5 bases. CDR3 coding DNA: TGCGCCAGCAGTTATACAGGGGTGGGTACTGAAGCTTTCTTT. As protein: CASSYTGVGTEAFF.

This chain joins TRBV5-4 and TRBJ1-2; D gene uncertain. The CDR3 contains 14 residues. Trimming shortened V by 2 bases and J by 7 bases, and 15 bases separated the two germline ends. Germline V gene sequence: CDR1 SGHNT, CDR2 YYREEE (reference sequence). CDR3 sequence reads: CASSFTPGFAGYTF. As DNA, the CDR3 is TGTGCCAGCAGCTTCACGCCAGGTTTTGCTGGCTACACCTTC.

This chain joins TRBV6-5 and TRBJ1-1, with 7 bases matching TRBD1. This CDR3 contains 14 residues. CDR1 MNHEY and CDR2 SVGAGI come from the germline V gene. Unmatched junction bases numbered 4, after V lost 4 bases and J lost 2 bases. The CDR3 sequence: CASSSGQINTEAFF. The CDR3 DNA sequence: TGTGCCAGCAGTTCGGGACAGATCAACACTGAAGCTTTCTTT.

V gene TRBV3-1 (or the pseudogene TRBV3-2) combines with J gene TRBJ1-1; no clear D gene. The length of the CDR3 is 14 residues. V lost 1 base, J lost 6 bases, and 12 bases lay in between. Per the germline V gene, CDR1 is LGHDT and CDR2 is YNNKEL (reference sequence). The CDR3, as DNA: TGTGCCAGCAGCCAAGGTTGGAAACAGTCTGAAGCTTTCTTT. Translated: CASSQGWKQSEAFF.

This chain connects TRBV28 to TRBJ1-6; a weak D match, TRBD1 (5 bases). V lost 4 bases and J lost 10, with 14 bases in between. CDR1 and CDR2 from the germline V gene are MDHEN and SYDVKM. The CDR3 consists of 14 residues. The CDR3 sequence is CASSSDSRSSPLHF. The CDR3 coding sequence is TGTGCCAGCAGTTCCGACAGCCGTTCGTCACCCCTCCACTTT.

The chain couples TRBV9 to TRBJ1-1, with D perhaps matching TRBD1 (5 bases). The germline gives CDR1 SGDLS, CDR2 YYNGEE. The CDR3 contains 16 residues. V was shortened by 0 bases and J by 0 bases, with 12 bases between the two germline ends. The CDR3 spells CASSVAGRGMNTEAFF. The CDR3 DNA reads TGTGCCAGCAGCGTAGCGGGCCGGGGGATGAACACTGAAGCTTTCTTT.

This clone was detected a few times. Other DNA variants within this sample encode the same CDR3. The gene calls are TRBV7-3 and TRBJ2-3; 9 nucleotides line up with TRBD2. The CDR3 has 14 residues. Losses at the gene ends were 5 bases for V and 5 bases for J; bases not matched to a gene: 5. Per the germline V gene, CDR1 is SGHTA and CDR2 is FQGTGA. Here the CDR3 DNA reads TGTGCCAGCAGCCTAGCGGGGCCTAGAGATACGCAGTATTTT. Translating it yields CASSLAGPRDTQYF. Full variable domain (outside the CDR3, taken from reference TRBV7-3 and TRBJ2-3): GAGVSQTPSNKVTEKGKYVELRCDPISGHTALYWYRQSLGQGPEFLIYFQGTGAADDSGLPNDRFFAVRPEGSVSTLKIQRTERGDSAVYLCASSLAGPRDTQYFGPGTRLTVL.